Reported below is one T cell receptor (beta chain). Its antigen is unknown. These data belong to a study of shared clonotypes between healthy human individuals. Replicate PCRs run on unsorted PBMC used around 0.3 ug DNA, which was approximately 30,000 T cell genomes. Assay: immunoSEQ multiplex PCR; the TCRdb copy retains only in-frame clones and omits some. Here the sample spans nearly 500,000 clones, approximately 80% being singletons. General study results and limits: The study drew on few donors, limiting represented genetic and exposure-history diversity.

The V and J ends lost 0 bases and 2 bases respectively, with 5 bases between them. The germline V gene has CDR1 SGHRS and CDR2 YFSETQ. This CDR3 contains 13 residues. The donors, all of them Caucasian adults, lived in Nashville, Tennessee. Roughly 93 million PBMCs supplied genomic DNA for unsorted samples. Sequencing was performed on PBMCs. The chain carries TRBV5-1 and TRBJ1-2; D is unclear. This TCR was recovered from a woman in her 40s in good health. Some clones in this sample may be carry-over from other donors' samples. The CDR3 protein is CASSLEPNYGYTF. The CDR3 bases are TGCGCCAGCAGCTTGGAACCCAACTATGGCTACACCTTC.